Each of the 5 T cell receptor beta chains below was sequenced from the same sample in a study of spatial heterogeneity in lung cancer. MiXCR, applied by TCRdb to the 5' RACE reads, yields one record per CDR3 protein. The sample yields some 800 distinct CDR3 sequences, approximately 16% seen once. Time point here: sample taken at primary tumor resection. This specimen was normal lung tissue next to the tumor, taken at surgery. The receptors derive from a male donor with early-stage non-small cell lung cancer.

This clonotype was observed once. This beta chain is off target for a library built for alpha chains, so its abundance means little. Here the CDR3 reads CASSFSGRKKETQYF. In DNA form, the CDR3 reads TGTGCCAGCAGCTTTTCCGGCAGGAAAAAAGAGACCCAGTACTTC. The rearrangement uses TRBV11-2 and TRBJ2-5; no firm D call. The V gene's germline CDR1 is SGHAT and CDR2 FQNNGV. This CDR3 is 15 amino acids long. Trimming pared 3 bases from V and 3 bases from J, leaving 14 bases between.

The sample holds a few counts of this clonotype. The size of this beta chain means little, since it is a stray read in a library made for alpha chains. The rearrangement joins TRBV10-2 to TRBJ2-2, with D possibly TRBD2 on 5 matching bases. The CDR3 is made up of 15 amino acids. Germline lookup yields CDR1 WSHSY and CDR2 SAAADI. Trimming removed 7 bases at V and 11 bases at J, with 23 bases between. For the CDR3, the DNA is TGCGCCAGCAAAGTCCCGGGCGCCGGAGGCGGAGAGCTGTTTTTT. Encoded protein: CASKVPGAGGGELFF.

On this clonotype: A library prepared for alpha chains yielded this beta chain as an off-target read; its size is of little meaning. The CDR3 reads CASSVRDGYEQYF. The CDR3, as DNA: TGTGCCAGCAGTGTCAGGGACGGATACGAGCAGTACTTC. V gene TRBV28 combines with J gene TRBJ2-7; D may correspond to TRBD1 or TRBD2 (5 bases each). This CDR3 region has 13 residues. CDR1 MDHEN and CDR2 SYDVKM come from the germline V gene. Deletions cut 5 bases from V and 4 bases from J, with 12 bases between.

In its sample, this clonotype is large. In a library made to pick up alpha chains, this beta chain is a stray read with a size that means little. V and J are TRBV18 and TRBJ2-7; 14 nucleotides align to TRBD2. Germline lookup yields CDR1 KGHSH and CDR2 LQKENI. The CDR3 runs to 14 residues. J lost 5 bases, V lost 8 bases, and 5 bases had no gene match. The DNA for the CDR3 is TGTGCCAGCGGGACTAGCGGGGGTTACGACGAGCAGTACTTC. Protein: CASGTSGGYDEQYF.

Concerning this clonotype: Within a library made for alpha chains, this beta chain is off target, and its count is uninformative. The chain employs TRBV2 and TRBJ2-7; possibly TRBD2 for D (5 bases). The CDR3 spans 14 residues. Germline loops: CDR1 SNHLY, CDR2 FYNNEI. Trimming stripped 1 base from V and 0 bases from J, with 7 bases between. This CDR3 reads CASSEGETSYEQYF. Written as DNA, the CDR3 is TGTGCCAGCAGTGAAGGGGAGACCTCCTACGAGCAGTACTTC.